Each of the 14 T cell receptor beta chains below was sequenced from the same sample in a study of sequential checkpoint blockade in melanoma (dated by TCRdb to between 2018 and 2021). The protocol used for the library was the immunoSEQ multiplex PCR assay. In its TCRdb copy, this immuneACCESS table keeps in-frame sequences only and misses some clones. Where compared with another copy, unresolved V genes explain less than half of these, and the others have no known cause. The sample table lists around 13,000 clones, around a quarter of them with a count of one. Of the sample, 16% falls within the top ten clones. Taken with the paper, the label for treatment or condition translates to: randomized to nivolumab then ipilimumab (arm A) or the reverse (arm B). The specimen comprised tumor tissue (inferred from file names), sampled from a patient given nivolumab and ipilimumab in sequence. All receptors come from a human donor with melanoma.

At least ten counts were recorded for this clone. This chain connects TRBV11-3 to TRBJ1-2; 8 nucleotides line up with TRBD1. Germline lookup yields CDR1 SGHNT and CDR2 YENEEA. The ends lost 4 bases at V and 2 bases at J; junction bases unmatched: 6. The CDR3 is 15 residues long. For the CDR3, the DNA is TGTGCCAGCAGCTCCCCAGGGGGCTTAAACTATGGCTACACCTTC. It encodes CASSSPGGLNYGYTF.

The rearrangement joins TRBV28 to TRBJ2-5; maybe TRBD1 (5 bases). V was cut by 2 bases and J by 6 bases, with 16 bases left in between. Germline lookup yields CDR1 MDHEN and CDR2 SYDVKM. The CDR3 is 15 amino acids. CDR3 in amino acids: CASSLVTALGQTQYF. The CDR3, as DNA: TGTGCCAGCAGTTTAGTAACCGCCCTGGGGCAGACCCAGTACTTC.

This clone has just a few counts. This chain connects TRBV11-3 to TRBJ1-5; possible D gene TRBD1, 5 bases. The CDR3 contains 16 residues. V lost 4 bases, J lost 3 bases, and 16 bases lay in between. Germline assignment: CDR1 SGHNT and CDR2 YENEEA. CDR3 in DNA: TGTGCCAGCAGCTCATACTCCGGGACGTACAATCAGCCCCAGCATTTT. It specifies CASSSYSGTYNQPQHF. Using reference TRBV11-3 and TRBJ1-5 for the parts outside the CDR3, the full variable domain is EAGVVQSPRYKIIEKKQPVAFWCNPISGHNTLYWYLQNLGQGPELLIRYENEEAVDDSQLPKDRFSAERLKGVDSTLKIQPAELGDSAVYLCASSSYSGTYNQPQHFGDGTRLSIL.

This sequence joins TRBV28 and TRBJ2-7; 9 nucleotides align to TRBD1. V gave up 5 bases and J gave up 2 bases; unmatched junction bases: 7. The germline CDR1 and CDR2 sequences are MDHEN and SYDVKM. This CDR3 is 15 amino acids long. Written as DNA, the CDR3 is TGTGCCAGCAGTCCTCAGACAGGGGGGACCTACGAGCAGTACTTC. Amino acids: CASSPQTGGTYEQYF.

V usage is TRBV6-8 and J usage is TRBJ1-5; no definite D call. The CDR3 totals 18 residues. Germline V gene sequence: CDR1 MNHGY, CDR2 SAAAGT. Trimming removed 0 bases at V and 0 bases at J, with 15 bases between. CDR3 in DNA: TGTGCCAGCAGTTACTCGGAACGGCGCGGGTATAGCAATCAGCCCCAGCATTTT. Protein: CASSYSERRGYSNQPQHF.

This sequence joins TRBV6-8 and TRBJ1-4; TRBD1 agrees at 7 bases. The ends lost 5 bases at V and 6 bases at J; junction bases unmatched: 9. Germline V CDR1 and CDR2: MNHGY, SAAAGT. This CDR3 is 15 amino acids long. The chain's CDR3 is CASSDTGQPYEKLFF. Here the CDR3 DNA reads TGTGCCAGCAGTGACACGGGACAGCCCTATGAAAAACTGTTTTTT.

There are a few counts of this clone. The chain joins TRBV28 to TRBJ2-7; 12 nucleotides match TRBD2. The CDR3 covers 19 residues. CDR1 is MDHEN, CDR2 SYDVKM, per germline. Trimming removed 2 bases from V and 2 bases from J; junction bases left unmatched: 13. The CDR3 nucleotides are TGTGCCAGCAGTTTAATAGGACTAGCGGGAACTAGAGGCGCCTACGAGCAGTACTTC. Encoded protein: CASSLIGLAGTRGAYEQYF.

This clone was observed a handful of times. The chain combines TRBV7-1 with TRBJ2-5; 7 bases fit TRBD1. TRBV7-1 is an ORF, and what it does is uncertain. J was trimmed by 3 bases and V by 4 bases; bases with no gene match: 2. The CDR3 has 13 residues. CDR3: CASSFQGEETQYF. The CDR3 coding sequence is TGTGCCAGCAGCTTTCAGGGGGAAGAGACCCAGTACTTC.

The CDR3 sequence is CASSVGTSGTDTQYF. The CDR3 nucleotides read TGTGCCAGCAGCGTTGGGACTAGCGGCACAGATACGCAGTATTTT. This chain uses TRBV9 with TRBJ2-3; 10 bases line up with TRBD2. Germline V CDR1 and CDR2: SGDLS, YYNGEE. V shed 2 bases and J 1 base; nucleotides not matched to a gene: 1. This CDR3 is 15 amino acids long. Full variable domain (missing parts from reference TRBV9 and TRBJ2-3): DSGVTQTPKHLITATGQRVTLRCSPRSGDLSVYWYQQSLDQGLQFLIQYYNGEERAKGNILERFSAQQFPDLHSELNLSSLELGDSALYFCASSVGTSGTDTQYFGPGTRLTVL.

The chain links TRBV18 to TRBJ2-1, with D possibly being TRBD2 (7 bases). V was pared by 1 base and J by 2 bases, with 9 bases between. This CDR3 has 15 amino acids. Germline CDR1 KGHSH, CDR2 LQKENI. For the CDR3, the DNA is TGTGCCAGCTCACCACGGGGGGGCCCCTACAATGAGCAGTTCTTC. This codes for CASSPRGGPYNEQFF.

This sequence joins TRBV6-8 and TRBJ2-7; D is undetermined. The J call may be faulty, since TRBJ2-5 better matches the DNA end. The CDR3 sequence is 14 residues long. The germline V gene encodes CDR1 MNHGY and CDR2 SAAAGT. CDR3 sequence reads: CASSYSIGRTTQYF. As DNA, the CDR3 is TGTGCCAGCAGTTACTCGATTGGGCGTACGACCCAGTACTTC.

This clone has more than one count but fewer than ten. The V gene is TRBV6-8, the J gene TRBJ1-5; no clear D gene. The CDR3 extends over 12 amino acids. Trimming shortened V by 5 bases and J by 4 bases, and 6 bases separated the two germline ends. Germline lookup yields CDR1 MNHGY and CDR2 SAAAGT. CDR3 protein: CASSDWNQPQHF. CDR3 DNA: TGTGCCAGCAGTGACTGGAATCAGCCCCAGCATTTT.

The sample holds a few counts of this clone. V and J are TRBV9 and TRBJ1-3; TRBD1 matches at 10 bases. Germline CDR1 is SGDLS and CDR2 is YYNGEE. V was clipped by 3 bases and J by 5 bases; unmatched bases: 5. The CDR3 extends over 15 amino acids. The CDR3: CASSGGTGARNTIYF. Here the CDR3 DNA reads TGTGCCAGCAGCGGGGGGACAGGGGCCAGAAACACCATATATTTT.

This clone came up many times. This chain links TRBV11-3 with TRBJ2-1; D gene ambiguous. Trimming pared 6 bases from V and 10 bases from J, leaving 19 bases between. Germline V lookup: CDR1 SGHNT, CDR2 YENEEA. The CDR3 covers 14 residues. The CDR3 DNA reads TGTGCCAGCAGTTTCCCCGGAGCCCAACGGGAGCAGTTCTTC. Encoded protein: CASSFPGAQREQFF. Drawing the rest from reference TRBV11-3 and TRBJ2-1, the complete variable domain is EAGVVQSPRYKIIEKKQPVAFWCNPISGHNTLYWYLQNLGQGPELLIRYENEEAVDDSQLPKDRFSAERLKGVDSTLKIQPAELGDSAVYLCASSFPGAQREQFFGPGTRLTVL.